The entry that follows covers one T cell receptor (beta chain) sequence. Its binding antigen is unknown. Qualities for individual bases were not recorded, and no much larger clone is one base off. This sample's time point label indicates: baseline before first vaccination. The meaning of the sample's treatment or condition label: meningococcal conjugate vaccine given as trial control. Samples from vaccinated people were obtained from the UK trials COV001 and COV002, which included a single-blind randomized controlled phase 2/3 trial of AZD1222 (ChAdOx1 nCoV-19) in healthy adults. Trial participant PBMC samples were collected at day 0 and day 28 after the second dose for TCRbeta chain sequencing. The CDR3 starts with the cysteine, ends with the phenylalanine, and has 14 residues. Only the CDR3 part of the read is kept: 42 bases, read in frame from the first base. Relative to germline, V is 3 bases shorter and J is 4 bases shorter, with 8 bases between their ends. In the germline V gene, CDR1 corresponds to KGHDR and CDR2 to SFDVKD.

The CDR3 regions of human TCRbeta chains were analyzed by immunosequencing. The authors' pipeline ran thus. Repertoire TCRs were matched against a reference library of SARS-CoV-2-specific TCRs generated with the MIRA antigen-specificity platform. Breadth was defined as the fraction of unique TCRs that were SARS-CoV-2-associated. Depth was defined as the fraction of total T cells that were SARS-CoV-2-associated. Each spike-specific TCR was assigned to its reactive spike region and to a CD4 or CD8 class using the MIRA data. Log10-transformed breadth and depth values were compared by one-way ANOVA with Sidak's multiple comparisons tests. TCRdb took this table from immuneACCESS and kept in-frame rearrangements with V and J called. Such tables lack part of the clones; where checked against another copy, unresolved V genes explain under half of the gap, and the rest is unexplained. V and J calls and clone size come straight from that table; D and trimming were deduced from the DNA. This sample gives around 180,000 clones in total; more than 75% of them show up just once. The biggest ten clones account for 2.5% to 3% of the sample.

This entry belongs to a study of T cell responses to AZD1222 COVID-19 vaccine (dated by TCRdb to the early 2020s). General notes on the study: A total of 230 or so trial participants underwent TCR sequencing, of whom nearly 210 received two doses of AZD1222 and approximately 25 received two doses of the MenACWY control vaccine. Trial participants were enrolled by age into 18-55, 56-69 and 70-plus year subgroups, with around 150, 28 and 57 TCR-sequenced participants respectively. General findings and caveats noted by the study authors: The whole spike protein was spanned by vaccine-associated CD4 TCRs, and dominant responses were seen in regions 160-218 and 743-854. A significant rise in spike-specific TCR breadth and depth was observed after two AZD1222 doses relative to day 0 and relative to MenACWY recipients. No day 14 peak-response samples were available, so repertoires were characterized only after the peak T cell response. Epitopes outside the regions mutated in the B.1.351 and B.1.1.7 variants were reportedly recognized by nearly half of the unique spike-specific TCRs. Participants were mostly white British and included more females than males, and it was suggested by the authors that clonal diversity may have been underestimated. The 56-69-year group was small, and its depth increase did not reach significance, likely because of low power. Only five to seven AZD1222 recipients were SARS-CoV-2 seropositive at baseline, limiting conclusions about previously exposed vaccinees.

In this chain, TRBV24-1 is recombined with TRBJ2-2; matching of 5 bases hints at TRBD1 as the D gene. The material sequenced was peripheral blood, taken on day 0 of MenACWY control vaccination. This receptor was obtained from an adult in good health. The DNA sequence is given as TGTGCCACCAGTGATCCAGGGTTCACCGGGGAGCTGTTTTTT. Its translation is CATSDPGFTGELFF.